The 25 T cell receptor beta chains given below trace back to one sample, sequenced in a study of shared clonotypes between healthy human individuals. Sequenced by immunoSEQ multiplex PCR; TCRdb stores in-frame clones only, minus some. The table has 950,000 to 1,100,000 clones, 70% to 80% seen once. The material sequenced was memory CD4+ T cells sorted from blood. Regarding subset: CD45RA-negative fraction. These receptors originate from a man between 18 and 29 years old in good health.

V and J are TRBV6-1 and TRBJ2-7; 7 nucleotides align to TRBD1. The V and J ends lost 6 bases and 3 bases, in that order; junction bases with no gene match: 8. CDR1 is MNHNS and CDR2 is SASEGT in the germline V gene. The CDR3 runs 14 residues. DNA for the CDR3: TGTGCCAGCAGCTATCAGGGGACAGTCTACGAGCAGTACTTC. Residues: CASSYQGTVYEQYF.

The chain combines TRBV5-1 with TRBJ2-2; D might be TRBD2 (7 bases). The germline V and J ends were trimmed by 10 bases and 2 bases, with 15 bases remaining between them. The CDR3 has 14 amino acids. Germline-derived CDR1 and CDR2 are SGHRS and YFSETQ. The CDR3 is CASGGGRNTGELFF. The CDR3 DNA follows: TGCGCCTCCGGGGGCGGGAGAAACACCGGGGAGCTGTTTTTT.

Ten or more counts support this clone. The CDR3 DNA follows: TGTGCCATCAGTGAGTCGATAGGGAATGGCTACACCTTC. This codes for CAISESIGNGYTF. This sequence joins TRBV10-3 and TRBJ1-2; D gene unclear. Germline lookup yields CDR1 ENHRY and CDR2 SYGVKD. This CDR3 is built from 13 residues. Trimming took off 0 bases at V and 6 bases at J, with 8 bases between the two ends.

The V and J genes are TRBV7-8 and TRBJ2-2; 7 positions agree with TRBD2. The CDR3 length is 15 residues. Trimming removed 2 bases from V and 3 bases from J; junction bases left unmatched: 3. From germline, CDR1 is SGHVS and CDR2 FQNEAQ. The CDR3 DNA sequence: TGTGCCAGCAGCTTAATCGGGGGGTACACCGGGGAGCTGTTTTTT. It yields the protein CASSLIGGYTGELFF. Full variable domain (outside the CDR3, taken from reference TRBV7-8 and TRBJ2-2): GAGVSQSPRYKVAKRGQDVALRCDPISGHVSLFWYQQALGQGPEFLTYFQNEAQLDKSGLPSDRFFAERPEGSVSTLKIQRTQQEDSAVYLCASSLIGGYTGELFFGEGSRLTVL.

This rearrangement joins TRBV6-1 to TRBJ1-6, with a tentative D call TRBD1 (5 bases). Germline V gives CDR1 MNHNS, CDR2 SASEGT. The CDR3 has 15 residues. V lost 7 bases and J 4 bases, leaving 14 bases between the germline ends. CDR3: CASNRDGAYNSPLHF. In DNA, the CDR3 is TGTGCCAGCAACCGGGACGGAGCTTATAATTCACCCCTCCACTTT.

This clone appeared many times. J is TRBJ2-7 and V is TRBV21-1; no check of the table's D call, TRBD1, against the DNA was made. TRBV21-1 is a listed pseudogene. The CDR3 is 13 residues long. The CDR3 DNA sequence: TGTGCCACTATCGGGACAGGGACATACGAGCAGTACTTC. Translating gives CATIGTGTYEQYF.

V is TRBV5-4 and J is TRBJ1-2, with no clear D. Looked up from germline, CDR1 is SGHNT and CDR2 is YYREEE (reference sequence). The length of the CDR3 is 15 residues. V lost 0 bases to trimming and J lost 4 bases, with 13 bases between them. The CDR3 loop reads CASSLEGSPLYGYTF. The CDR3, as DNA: TGTGCCAGCAGCTTGGAAGGGAGCCCGCTCTATGGCTACACCTTC.

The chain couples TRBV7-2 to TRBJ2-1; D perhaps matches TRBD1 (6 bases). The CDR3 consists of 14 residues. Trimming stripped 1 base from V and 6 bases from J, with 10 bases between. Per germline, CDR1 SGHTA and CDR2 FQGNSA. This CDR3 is CASSLDQGRNEQFF. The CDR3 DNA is TGTGCCAGCAGCTTAGATCAGGGGCGCAATGAGCAGTTCTTC.

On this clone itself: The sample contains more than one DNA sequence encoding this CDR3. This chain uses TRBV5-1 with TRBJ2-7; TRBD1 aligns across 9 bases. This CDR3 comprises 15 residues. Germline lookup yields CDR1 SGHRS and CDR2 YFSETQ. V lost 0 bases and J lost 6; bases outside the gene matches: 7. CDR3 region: CASSLEGQGLGEQYF. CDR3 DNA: TGCGCCAGCAGCTTGGAGGGACAGGGCCTCGGCGAGCAGTACTTC.

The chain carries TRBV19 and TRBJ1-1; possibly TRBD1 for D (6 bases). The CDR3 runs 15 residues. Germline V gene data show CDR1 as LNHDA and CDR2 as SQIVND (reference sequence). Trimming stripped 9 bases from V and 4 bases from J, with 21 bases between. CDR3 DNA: TGTGCCAGCCGAAACCCGGGGGCCGTGGGCACTGAAGCTTTCTTT. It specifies CASRNPGAVGTEAFF.

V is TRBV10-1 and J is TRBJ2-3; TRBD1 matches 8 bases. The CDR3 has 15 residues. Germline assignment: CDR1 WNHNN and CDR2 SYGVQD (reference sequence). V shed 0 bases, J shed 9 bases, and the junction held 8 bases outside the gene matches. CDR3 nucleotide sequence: TGCGCCAGCAGTGAGTCGGGACAGGCTCGGGGCACGCAGTATTTT. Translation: CASSESGQARGTQYF.

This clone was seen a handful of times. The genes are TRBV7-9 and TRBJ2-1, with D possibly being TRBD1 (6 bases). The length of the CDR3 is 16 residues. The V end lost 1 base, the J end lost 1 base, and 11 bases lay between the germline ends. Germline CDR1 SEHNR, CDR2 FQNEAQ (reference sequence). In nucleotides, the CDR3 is TGTGCCAGCAGCTTAGGCAGGGGAATATCCTACAATGAGCAGTTCTTC. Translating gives CASSLGRGISYNEQFF.

The CDR3 DNA sequence: TGTGCCAGCAGCTTAGCCCGGGGTGGTGGGGCCAACGTCCTGACTTTC. It translates to CASSLARGGGANVLTF. J is TRBJ2-6 and V is TRBV7-8, with D possibly being TRBD2 (5 bases). Trimming removed 0 bases from V and 3 bases from J, with 9 bases in between. Germline V gives CDR1 SGHVS, CDR2 FQNEAQ. The CDR3 loop spans 16 amino acids. The full variable domain, completed using reference TRBV7-8 and TRBJ2-6, is GAGVSQSPRYKVAKRGQDVALRCDPISGHVSLFWYQQALGQGPEFLTYFQNEAQLDKSGLPSDRFFAERPEGSVSTLKIQRTQQEDSAVYLCASSLARGGGANVLTFGAGSRLTVL.

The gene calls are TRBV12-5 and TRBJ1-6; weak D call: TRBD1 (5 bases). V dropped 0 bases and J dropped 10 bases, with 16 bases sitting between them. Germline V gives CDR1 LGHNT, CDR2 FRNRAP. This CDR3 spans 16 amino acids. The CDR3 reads CASGLVLEAGLSPLHF. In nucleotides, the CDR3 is TGTGCTAGTGGTTTGGTACTGGAGGCAGGGCTGTCACCCCTCCACTTT.

This CDR3 reads CASSLEGSNYGYTF. The DNA of the CDR3 is TGTGCCAGCAGCTTGGAGGGGTCTAACTATGGCTACACCTTC. The V call is TRBV5-5, the J call TRBJ1-2; TRBD1 is a possible D gene (5 bases). CDR1 is SGHKS and CDR2 is YYEKEE in the germline V gene (reference sequence). Trimming cost V 0 bases and J 0 bases, with 6 bases left between them. The CDR3 has 14 residues.

The CDR3 protein is CASSQGEKGEPQYF. The CDR3 nucleotides are TGCGCCAGCAGCCAAGGGGAGAAGGGTGAGCCCCAGTACTTC. The chain employs TRBV4-1 and TRBJ2-5; tentative D call: TRBD2 (5 bases). This CDR3 has 14 amino acids. V lost 1 base and J 9 bases, leaving 15 bases between the germline ends. CDR1 and CDR2 from the germline V gene are MGHRA and YSYEKL.

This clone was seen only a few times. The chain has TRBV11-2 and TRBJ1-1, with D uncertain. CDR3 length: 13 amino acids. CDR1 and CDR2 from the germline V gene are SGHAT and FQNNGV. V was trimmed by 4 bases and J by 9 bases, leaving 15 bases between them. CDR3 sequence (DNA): TGTGCCAGCAGCTCTCTTTCTGACGAGAAAGCTTTCTTT. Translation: CASSSLSDEKAFF.

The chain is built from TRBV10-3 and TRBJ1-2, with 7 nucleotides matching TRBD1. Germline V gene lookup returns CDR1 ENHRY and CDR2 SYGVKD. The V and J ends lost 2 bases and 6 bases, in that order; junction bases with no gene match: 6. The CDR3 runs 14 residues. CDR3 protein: CAISEGGQPNGYTF. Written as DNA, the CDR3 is TGTGCCATCAGTGAGGGGGGACAGCCGAATGGCTACACCTTC.

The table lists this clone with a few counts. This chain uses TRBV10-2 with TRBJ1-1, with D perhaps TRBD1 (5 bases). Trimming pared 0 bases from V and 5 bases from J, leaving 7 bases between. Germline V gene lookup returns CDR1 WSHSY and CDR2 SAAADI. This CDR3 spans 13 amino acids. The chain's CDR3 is CASSESGGTEAFF. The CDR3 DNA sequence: TGCGCCAGCAGTGAGTCCGGGGGGACTGAAGCTTTCTTT.

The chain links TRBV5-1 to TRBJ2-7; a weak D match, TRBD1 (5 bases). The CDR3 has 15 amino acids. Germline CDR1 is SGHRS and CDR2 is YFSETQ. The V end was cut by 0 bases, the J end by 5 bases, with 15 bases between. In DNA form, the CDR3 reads TGCGCCAGCAGCTTGGGGCAGGGCTTATGGGACGAGCAGTACTTC. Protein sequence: CASSLGQGLWDEQYF.

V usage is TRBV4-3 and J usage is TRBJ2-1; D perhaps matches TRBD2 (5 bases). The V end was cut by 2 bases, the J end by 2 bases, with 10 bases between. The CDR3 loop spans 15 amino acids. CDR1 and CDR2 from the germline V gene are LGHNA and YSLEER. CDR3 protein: CASSQRGEAYNEQFF. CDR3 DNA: TGCGCCAGCAGCCAACGGGGTGAGGCCTACAATGAGCAGTTCTTC.

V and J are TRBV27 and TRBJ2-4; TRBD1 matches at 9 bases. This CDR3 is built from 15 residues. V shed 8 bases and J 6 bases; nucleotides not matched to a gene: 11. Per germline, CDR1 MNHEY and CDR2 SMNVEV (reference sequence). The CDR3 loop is CASCTFPGQGNIQYF. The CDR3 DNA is TGTGCCAGCTGCACCTTCCCGGGACAGGGAAACATTCAGTACTTC.

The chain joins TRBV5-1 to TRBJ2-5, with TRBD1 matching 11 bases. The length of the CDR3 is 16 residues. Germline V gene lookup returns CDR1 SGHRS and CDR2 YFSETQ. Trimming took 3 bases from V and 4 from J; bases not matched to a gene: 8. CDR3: CASSSGGQGAGETQYF. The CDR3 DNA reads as TGCGCCAGCAGCTCTGGAGGACAGGGGGCCGGAGAGACCCAGTACTTC.

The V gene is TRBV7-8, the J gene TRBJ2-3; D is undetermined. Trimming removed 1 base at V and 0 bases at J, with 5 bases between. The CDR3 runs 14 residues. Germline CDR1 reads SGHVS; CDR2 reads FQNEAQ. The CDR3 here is CASSLVSSTDTQYF. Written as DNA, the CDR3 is TGTGCCAGCAGCTTAGTGTCAAGCACAGATACGCAGTATTTT.

In nucleotides, the CDR3 is TGTGCCAGCAGCTCAGGCCAGGGGAAGGTGACCCAGTACTTC. This sequence encodes CASSSGQGKVTQYF. The chain uses TRBV7-2 and TRBJ2-5, with D perhaps matching TRBD1 (6 bases). The CDR3 is 14 residues long. V was pared by 4 bases and J by 7 bases, with 16 bases between. CDR1 and CDR2 (germline): SGHTA, FQGNSA.